These T cell receptor beta chains were read from a single sample in a study of naive and memory T cell subsets. TCRdb passed the 5' RACE reads through MiXCR, listing each CDR3 protein once. The sample has about 22,000 distinct CDR3 sequences, less than 5% seen once. The source of these receptors is a male donor in good health. Each CDR3 is given with its conserved first and last residue. The D gene is left open where the match is weak. Size is stated for part of the rows, as once, few or many counts, or as a class when the clone is expanded.

>TRBV6-1|TRBJ2-1|12|-|many
CASSHRNNEQFF
TGTGCCAGCAGTCACAGAAACAATGAGCAGTTCTTC
>TRBV14|TRBJ2-7|17|TRBD2|many
CASSQGALAGADGEQYF
TGTGCCAGCAGCCAAGGCGCTCTAGCGGGAGCCGACGGCGAGCAGTACTTC
>TRBV10-3|TRBJ1-2|14|TRBD1|many
CASSQTGLDRGYTF
TGTGCCAGTAGCCAGACAGGGTTGGATAGAGGCTACACCTTC
>TRBV7-2|TRBJ2-1|15|-|many
CASSFAVTSYNEQFF
TGTGCCAGCAGCTTTGCGGTGACCTCCTACAATGAGCAGTTCTTC
>TRBV20-1|TRBJ1-5|13|-|many
CSAPANLGQPQHF
TGCAGTGCCCCAGCTAACTTAGGTCAGCCCCAGCATTTT
>TRBV7-8|TRBJ2-7|15|-|many
CASSLAGGTTYEQYF
TGTGCCAGCAGCTTAGCTGGGGGGACGACCTACGAGCAGTACTTC
>TRBV25-1|TRBJ1-1|12|-|-
CASRFLSTEAFF
TGTGCCAGCAGGTTTCTAAGCACTGAAGCTTTCTTT
>TRBV12-3/TRBV12-4|TRBJ1-1|14|-|many
CASSRGTGNTEAFF
TGTGCCAGCAGTCGCGGGACTGGAAACACTGAAGCTTTCTTT
>TRBV12-3/TRBV12-4|TRBJ2-1|15|-|many
CASSFSGVWDNEQFF
TGTGCCAGCAGTTTTTCGGGGGTCTGGGACAATGAGCAGTTCTTC
>TRBV20-1|TRBJ2-1|13|-|many
CSASDLGSYEQFF
TGCAGTGCTTCGGACTTAGGAAGCTATGAGCAGTTCTTC
>TRBV28|TRBJ2-7|16|TRBD2|many
CASSPSGGGESYEQYF
TGTGCCAGCAGCCCGTCCGGGGGGGGCGAGTCCTACGAGCAGTACTTC
>TRBV3-1|TRBJ2-1|12|-|many
CASSQLGNEQFF
TGTGCCAGCAGCCAACTAGGGAATGAGCAGTTCTTC
>TRBV4-3|TRBJ2-7|16|TRBD2|many
CASSQDPAGGSYEQYF
TGCGCCAGCAGCCAAGACCCGGCGGGGGGGTCCTACGAGCAGTACTTC
>TRBV10-1|TRBJ2-5|15|TRBD1|many
CASSTGTGHQETQYF
TGCGCCAGCAGCACCGGGACAGGGCACCAAGAGACCCAGTACTTC
>TRBV14|TRBJ1-6|13|-|many
CASSYDLNSPLHF
TGTGCCAGCAGCTACGACCTAAATTCACCCCTCCACTTT
>TRBV12-3/TRBV12-4|TRBJ1-5|15|TRBD1|medium-sized
CASSLRTGSNQPQHF
TGTGCCAGCAGTCTCCGGACAGGGAGCAATCAGCCCCAGCATTTT
>TRBV11-2|TRBJ2-7|14|-|many
CASSTFTGVYEQYF
TGTGCCAGCAGCACCTTTACCGGGGTCTACGAGCAGTACTTC
>TRBV6-5|TRBJ1-6|16|-|-
CASSYSLRQDNSPLHF
TGTGCCAGCAGTTACTCGTTGCGACAGGATAATTCACCCCTCCACTTT
>TRBV19|TRBJ2-7|16|TRBD2|many
CASSIPGTILSYEQYF
TGTGCCAGTAGTATCCCCGGGACTATACTTTCCTACGAGCAGTACTTC
>TRBV19|TRBJ2-7|15|TRBD2|few
CASKASAGAHYEQYF
TGTGCCAGTAAGGCGTCGGCGGGAGCGCACTACGAGCAGTACTTC
>TRBV7-9|TRBJ2-1|12|-|-
CASSLAAGIQFF
TGTGCCAGCAGCTTAGCCGCAGGTATTCAGTTCTTC
>TRBV5-4|TRBJ2-3|16|-|few
CASSLTRWAGTDTQYF
TGTGCCAGCAGCTTGACCCGATGGGCGGGCACAGATACGCAGTATTTT
>TRBV7-2|TRBJ2-1|11|-|many
CASSLGTIPFF
TGTGCCAGCAGCTTAGGGACAATCCCGTTCTTC
>TRBV11-2|TRBJ2-7|17|TRBD2|-
CASSLTAGGPGTYEQYF
TGTGCCAGCAGCTTGACAGCGGGAGGGCCGGGGACCTACGAGCAGTACTTC
>TRBV20-1|TRBJ2-3|16|TRBD2|many
CSAGTSGSTSTDTQYF
TGCAGTGCTGGGACTAGCGGGAGTACTAGCACAGATACGCAGTATTTT
>TRBV5-1|TRBJ2-2|13|-|many
CASRDFQAGELFF
TGCGCCAGCAGGGACTTTCAAGCCGGGGAGCTGTTTTTT
>TRBV3-1|TRBJ2-7|15|TRBD1|many
CASSLGTGAQYEQYF
TGTGCCAGCAGCCTGGGGACAGGCGCTCAATACGAGCAGTACTTC
>TRBV7-8|TRBJ2-5|15|-|many
CASSLEASIVETQYF
TGTGCCAGCAGCTTAGAGGCTAGTATTGTAGAGACCCAGTACTTC
>TRBV6-5|TRBJ1-5|13|-|many
CASSRVGNQPQHF
TGTGCCAGCAGTCGTGTAGGCAATCAGCCCCAGCATTTT
>TRBV14|TRBJ2-7|12|-|many
CASSPDRYEQYF
TGTGCCAGCAGCCCCGACCGCTACGAGCAGTACTTC
>TRBV7-2|TRBJ1-4|15|-|many
CASSLGQVRNEKLFF
TGTGCCAGCAGCTTAGGACAGGTTCGAAATGAAAAACTGTTTTTT
>TRBV15|TRBJ2-3|16|-|many
CATSSGGRSSTDTQYF
TGTGCCACCAGCAGTGGAGGCAGATCTAGCACAGATACGCAGTATTTT
>TRBV28|TRBJ2-5|11|-|many
CASSSLGTQYF
TGTGCCAGCAGTTCCTTGGGGACCCAGTACTTC
>TRBV5-1|TRBJ2-5|13|-|-
CASSLGRGETQYF
TGCGCCAGCAGCTTGGGTAGGGGTGAGACCCAGTACTTC
>TRBV10-3|TRBJ1-5|19|TRBD1|many
CAISESPPDRDDSNQPQHF
TGTGCCATCAGTGAGTCCCCCCCCGACAGGGATGATAGCAATCAGCCCCAGCATTTT
>TRBV21-1|TRBJ1-4|16|-|many
CASSKVGRGTNEKLFF
-
>TRBV6-6|TRBJ2-1|16|TRBD2|many
CASFSLGLAGYNEQFF
TGTGCCAGCTTTTCTCTGGGACTAGCGGGGTACAATGAGCAGTTCTTC
>TRBV29-1|TRBJ1-1|13|-|many
CSVGEGVNTEAFF
TGCAGCGTTGGTGAGGGGGTGAACACTGAAGCTTTCTTT